This T cell receptor beta chain stems from a study of shared clonotypes between healthy human individuals. The assay was immunoSEQ multiplex PCR, and TCRdb's table has in-frame clones only and misses some. Of around 1.5 million clones in the sample, about 98% were seen once. Germline V gives CDR1 SGHTA, CDR2 FQGNSA. V lost 5 bases to trimming and J lost 1 base, with 14 bases between them. The CDR3 consists of 16 residues. The material sequenced was naive CD4+ T cells sorted from blood. Subset described: CD45RA+ positively selected. The V gene is TRBV7-2, the J gene TRBJ2-2, with D unclear. This receptor was taken from a man aged 25-40 years in good health. CDR3 nucleotides: TGTGCCAGCAGCCTAGATCGAGACTTGAACACCGGGGAGCTGTTTTTT. Protein sequence: CASSLDRDLNTGELFF. Variable domain in full (rest from reference TRBV7-2 and TRBJ2-2): GAGVSQSPSNKVTEKGKDVELRCDPISGHTALYWYRQSLGQGLEFLIYFQGNSAPDKSGLPSDRFSAERTGGSVSTLTIQRTQQEDSAVYLCASSLDRDLNTGELFFGEGSRLTVL.